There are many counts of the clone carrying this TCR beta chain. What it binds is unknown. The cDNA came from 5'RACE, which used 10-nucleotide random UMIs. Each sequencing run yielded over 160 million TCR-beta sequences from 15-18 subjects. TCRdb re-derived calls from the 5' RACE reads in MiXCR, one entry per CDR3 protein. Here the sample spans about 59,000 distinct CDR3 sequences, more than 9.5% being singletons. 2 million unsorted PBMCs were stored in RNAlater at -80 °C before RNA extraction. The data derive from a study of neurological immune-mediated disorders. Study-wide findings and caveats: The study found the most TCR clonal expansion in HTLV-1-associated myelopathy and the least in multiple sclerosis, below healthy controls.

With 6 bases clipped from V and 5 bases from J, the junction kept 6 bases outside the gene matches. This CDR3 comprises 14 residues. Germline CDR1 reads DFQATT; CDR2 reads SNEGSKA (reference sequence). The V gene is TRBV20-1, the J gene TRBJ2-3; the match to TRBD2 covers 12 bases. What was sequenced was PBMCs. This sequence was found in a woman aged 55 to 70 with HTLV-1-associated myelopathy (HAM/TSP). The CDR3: CSALTSGSQDTQYF. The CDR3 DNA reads TGCAGTGCCCTGACTAGCGGGAGTCAAGATACGCAGTATTTT.